This TCR beta chain stems from a study of blood T cell repertoires in COVID-19. V shed 5 bases and J shed 1 base, with 11 bases lying between them. This CDR3 comprises 14 residues. Germline CDR1 and CDR2: SGHVS and FQNEAQ. Repertoires were generated with immunoSEQ multiplex PCR, while TCRdb's copy carries only in-frame clones and drops some. The sample includes some 28,000 clones, less than 90% of them seen just once. The sequencing sample was made of peripheral blood. The origin of this receptor is a human donor in a cohort sampled during active COVID-19. The V call is TRBV7-8, the J call TRBJ1-1, with D maybe TRBD1 (5 bases). This CDR3 reads CASSPGHSNTEAFF. Written as DNA, the CDR3 is TGTGCCAGCAGCCCAGGGCATTCGAACACTGAAGCTTTCTTT.